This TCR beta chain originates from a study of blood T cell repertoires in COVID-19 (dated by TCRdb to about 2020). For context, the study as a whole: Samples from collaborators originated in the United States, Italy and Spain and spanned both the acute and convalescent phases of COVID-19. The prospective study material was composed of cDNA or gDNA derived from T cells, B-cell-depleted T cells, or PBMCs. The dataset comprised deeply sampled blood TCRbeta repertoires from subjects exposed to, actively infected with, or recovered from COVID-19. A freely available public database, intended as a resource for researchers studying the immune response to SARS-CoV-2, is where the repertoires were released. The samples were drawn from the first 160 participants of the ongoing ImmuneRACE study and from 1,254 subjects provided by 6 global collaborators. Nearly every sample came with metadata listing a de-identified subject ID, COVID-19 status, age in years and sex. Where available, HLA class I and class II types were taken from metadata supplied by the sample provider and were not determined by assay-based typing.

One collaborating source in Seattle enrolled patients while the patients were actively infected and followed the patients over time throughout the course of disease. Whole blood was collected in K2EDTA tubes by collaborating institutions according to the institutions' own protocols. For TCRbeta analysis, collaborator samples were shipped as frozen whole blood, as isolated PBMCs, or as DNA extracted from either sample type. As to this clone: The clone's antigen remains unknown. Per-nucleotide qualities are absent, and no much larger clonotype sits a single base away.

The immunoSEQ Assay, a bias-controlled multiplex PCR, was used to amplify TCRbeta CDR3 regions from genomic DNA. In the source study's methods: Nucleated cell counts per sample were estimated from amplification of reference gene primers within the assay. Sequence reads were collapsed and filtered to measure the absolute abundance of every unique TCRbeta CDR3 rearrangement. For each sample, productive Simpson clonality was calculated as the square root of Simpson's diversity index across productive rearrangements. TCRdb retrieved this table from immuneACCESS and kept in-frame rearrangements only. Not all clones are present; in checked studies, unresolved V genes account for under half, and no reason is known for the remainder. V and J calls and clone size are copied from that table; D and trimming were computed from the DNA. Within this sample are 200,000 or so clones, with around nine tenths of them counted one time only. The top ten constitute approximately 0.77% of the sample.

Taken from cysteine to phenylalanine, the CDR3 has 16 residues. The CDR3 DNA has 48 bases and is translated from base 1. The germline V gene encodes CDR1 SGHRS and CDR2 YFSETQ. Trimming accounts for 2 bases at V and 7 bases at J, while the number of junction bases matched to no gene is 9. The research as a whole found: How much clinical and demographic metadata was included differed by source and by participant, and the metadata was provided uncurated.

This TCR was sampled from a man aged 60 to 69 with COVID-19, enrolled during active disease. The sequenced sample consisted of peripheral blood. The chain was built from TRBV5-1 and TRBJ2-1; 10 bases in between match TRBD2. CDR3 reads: CASSFFKRGGRNEQFF. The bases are TGCGCCAGCAGCTTTTTCAAGCGGGGGGGCCGGAATGAGCAGTTCTTC. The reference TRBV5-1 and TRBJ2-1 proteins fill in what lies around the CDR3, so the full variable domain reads KAGVTQTPRYLIKTRGQQVTLSCSPISGHRSVSWYQQTPGQGLQFLFEYFSETQRNKGNFPGRFSGRQFSNSRSEMNVSTLELGDSALYLCASSFFKRGGRNEQFFGPGTRLTVL.